This T cell receptor (beta chain) emerged from a study of cytomegalovirus exposure and HLA in healthy donors. Study-wide results and limits: A later analysis, which compared TCR beta chains of equal frequency, found the HLA-associated ones more clonally expanded. A later analysis appeared to link common viral pathogens to several of the most significant clusters.

Notes on this clone: Its cognate antigen is unknown.

PCR primers comprised 60 Vbeta and 13 Jbeta primers. In the original processing: Roughly 73 million unique TCR beta chains, about 10 million of them shared, were counted by a later analysis. Assay used: immunoSEQ multiplex PCR; TCRdb lists only in-frame clones, some missing. V, J and clone size reflect that table, while D and trimming were determined from the DNA. Of about 140,000 clones listed, about 80% are singletons. Germline loops: CDR1 MNHEY, CDR2 SVGAGI. The CDR3 spans 15 residues. Trimming stripped 5 bases from V and 1 base from J, with 14 bases between. This TCR was sampled from a man aged 35 to 55 in good health and CMV-seronegative. Sequencing was performed on PBMCs. V is TRBV6-5 and J is TRBJ2-5, with a tentative D call TRBD1 (6 bases). Here the CDR3 reads CASSPRWGRQETQYF. The CDR3 DNA is TGTGCCAGCAGTCCCCGTTGGGGGCGCCAAGAGACCCAGTACTTC.